This T cell receptor beta chain is drawn from a study of blood T cell repertoires in COVID-19. Study-level background: COVID-19 samples, acute and convalescent, were from the United States, Italy and Spain.

This CDR3 region has 12 residues. Germline V gene data show CDR1 as SNHLY and CDR2 as FYNNEI. Trimming stripped 9 bases from V and 0 bases from J, with 8 bases between. TCRdb keeps only in-frame clones here, not all; method: immunoSEQ multiplex PCR. The sample has 260,000 or so clones, around 84% seen once. The sample taken for sequencing was PBMCs or T cells enriched from blood (not recorded which). This TCR derives from a woman aged 45-60 years who had recovered from COVID-19. The chain links TRBV2 to TRBJ1-1; tentative D call: TRBD1 (6 bases). The CDR3 loop is CASDRLNTEAFF. CDR3 coding DNA: TGTGCCAGTGACAGGTTGAACACTGAAGCTTTCTTT.